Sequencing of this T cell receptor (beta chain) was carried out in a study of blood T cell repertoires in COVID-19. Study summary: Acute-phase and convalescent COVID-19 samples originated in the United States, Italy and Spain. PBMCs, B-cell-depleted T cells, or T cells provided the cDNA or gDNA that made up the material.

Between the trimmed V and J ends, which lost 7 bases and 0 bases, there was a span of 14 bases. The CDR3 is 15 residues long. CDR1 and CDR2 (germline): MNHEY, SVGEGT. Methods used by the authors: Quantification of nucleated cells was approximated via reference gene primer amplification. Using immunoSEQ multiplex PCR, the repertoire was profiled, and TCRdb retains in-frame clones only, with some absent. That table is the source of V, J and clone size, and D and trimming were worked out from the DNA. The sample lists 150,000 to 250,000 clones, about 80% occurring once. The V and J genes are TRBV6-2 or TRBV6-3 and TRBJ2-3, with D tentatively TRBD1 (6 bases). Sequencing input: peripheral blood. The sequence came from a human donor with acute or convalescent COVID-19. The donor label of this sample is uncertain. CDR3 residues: CASTPVGQSTDTQYF. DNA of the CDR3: TGTGCCAGCACCCCGGTGGGACAAAGCACAGATACGCAGTATTTT.